The rows below give T cell receptor beta chains drawn from one sample of a study of blood T cells in healthy people across ages. TCRdb independently ran MiXCR on the 5' RACE reads; one entry per CDR3 protein. The table shows 1.5 million or so distinct CDR3 sequences, with about 42% occurring only once. The sequenced sample was blood. These receptors all stem from a woman between 18 and 29 years old in good health. Both conserved end residues are part of each CDR3. The D gene is left open where the match is weak. The size entry is marked missing in some rows and otherwise reads once, few, many or a size class.

>TRBV7-2|.|TRBJ2-5|.
CASAFQSSSETQYF
TGTGCCAGCGCCTTCCAGTCCAGCTCTGAGACCCAGTACTTC
>TRBV7-9|.|TRBJ1-1|few
CASSRPGPDGDTEAFF
TGTGCCAGCAGCCGACCGGGGCCCGATGGGGACACTGAAGCTTTCTTT
>TRBV10-3|TRBD1|TRBJ2-1|.
CVTDDPGQAYNEQFF
TGTGTCACGGACGACCCGGGACAGGCCTACAATGAGCAGTTCTTC
>TRBV4-1|.|TRBJ2-1|.
CASSQDGRESNEQFF
TGCGCCAGCAGCCAAGACGGCAGGGAGTCCAATGAGCAGTTCTTC
>TRBV6-5|TRBD2|TRBJ2-3|few
CASSYQRGHTDTQYF
TGTGCCAGCAGTTACCAGCGGGGGCATACAGATACGCAGTATTTT
>TRBV20-1|.|TRBJ2-5|.
CSASKPGLWETQYF
TGCAGTGCTTCGAAGCCGGGACTTTGGGAGACCCAGTACTTC
>TRBV29-1|.|TRBJ1-1|.
CSVFDTEAFF
TGCAGCGTCTTTGACACTGAAGCTTTCTTT
>TRBV27|.|TRBJ2-4|.
CASSTPGLKNIQYF
TGTGCCAGCAGTACCCCCGGGCTCAAAAACATTCAGTACTTC
>TRBV4-1|.|TRBJ2-3|.
CASSLPNMGDTQYF
TGCGCCAGCAGCCTCCCGAACATGGGAGATACGCAGTATTTT
>TRBV10-3|.|TRBJ1-2|.
CALSDHSYGYTF
TGTGCCCTTTCCGACCACAGCTATGGCTACACCTTC
>TRBV27|.|TRBJ1-5|.
CASSPAYNQPQHF
TGTGCCAGCAGCCCCGCCTACAATCAGCCCCAGCATTTT
>TRBV25-1|TRBD2|TRBJ2-1|once
CASSESSGSWIEQFF
TGTGCCAGCAGTGAATCGAGCGGGAGCTGGATTGAGCAGTTCTTC
>TRBV10-3|TRBD1|TRBJ1-2|few
CAIRRTGWEDGYTF
TGTGCCATCAGAAGGACAGGATGGGAGGATGGCTACACCTTC
>TRBV6-1|.|TRBJ1-4|once
CASSPLGRGSTNEKLFF
TGTGCCAGCAGTCCACTAGGAAGGGGTTCAACTAATGAAAAACTGTTTTTT
>TRBV6-6|.|TRBJ2-1|once
CASKGTGQHEQFF
TGTGCCAGCAAGGGAACAGGGCAACATGAGCAGTTCTTC
>TRBV12-3/TRBV12-4|.|TRBJ1-1|few
CASSPRVSVTTEAFF
TGTGCCAGCAGTCCCAGGGTCTCAGTAACCACTGAAGCTTTCTTT
>TRBV27|.|TRBJ1-4|.
CASSRNRVELFF
TGTGCCAGCAGTAGAAACAGGGTAGAGCTGTTTTTT
>TRBV29-1|.|TRBJ2-2|.
CSVEETGELFF
TGCAGCGTTGAAGAAACCGGGGAGCTGTTTTTT
>TRBV7-9|.|TRBJ1-4|few
CASSLALGANEKLFF
TGTGCCAGCAGCTTAGCGCTGGGGGCTAATGAAAAACTGTTTTTT
>TRBV7-2|.|TRBJ1-2|.
CASSLDEGYGYTF
TGTGCCAGCAGCTTAGATGAGGGCTATGGCTACACCTTC
>TRBV29-1|.|TRBJ1-1|few
CSVGEGLNTEAFF
TGCAGCGTGGGAGAGGGGCTGAACACTGAAGCTTTCTTT
>TRBV13|TRBD1|TRBJ1-2|.
CASSADRDASYGYTF
TGTGCCAGCAGCGCCGACAGGGATGCAAGCTATGGCTACACCTTC
>TRBV3-1|TRBD1|TRBJ1-2|.
CASSQGTGRASYTF
TGTGCCAGCAGCCAAGGGACAGGGAGGGCAAGCTACACCTTC
>TRBV7-2|.|TRBJ1-2|few
CASSLHSGNYGYTF
TGTGCCAGCAGCTTACATTCAGGGAACTATGGCTACACCTTC
>TRBV6-5|TRBD2|TRBJ2-3|few
CASSYPSSASGGRGDTQYF
TGTGCCAGCAGTTACCCCTCCTCTGCTAGCGGGGGAAGGGGAGATACGCAGTATTTT
>TRBV7-3|.|TRBJ1-6|.
CASSLQSSNSPLHF
TGTGCCAGCAGTTTGCAGTCCAGTAATTCACCCCTCCACTTT
>TRBV9|.|TRBJ1-6|once
CASSDRTNYNSPLHF
TGTGCCAGCAGCGACCGAACAAACTATAATTCACCCCTCCACTTT
>TRBV18|TRBD2|TRBJ2-1|.
CASSSSGGRSGEQFF
TGTGCCAGCTCGTCTAGCGGGGGCCGGTCGGGTGAGCAGTTCTTC
>TRBV27|TRBD1|TRBJ2-7|.
CASSFTIPVRQGVLYEQYF
TGTGCCAGCAGTTTCACCATCCCAGTCAGGCAGGGGGTTCTCTACGAGCAGTACTTC
>TRBV7-2|.|TRBJ2-1|.
CASSLGPASASYNEQFF
TGTGCCAGCAGCTTAGGGCCGGCGTCGGCATCCTACAATGAGCAGTTCTTC
>TRBV28|.|TRBJ2-3|few
CASSLGLQGFSTDTQYF
TGTGCCAGCAGTTTAGGCCTACAGGGCTTCAGCACAGATACGCAGTATTTT
>TRBV29-1|.|TRBJ2-7|.
CSVIRDIAYEQYF
TGCAGCGTGATCCGGGACATAGCCTACGAGCAGTACTTC
>TRBV6-1|.|TRBJ2-1|.
CASSEQGFSYNEQFF
TGTGCCAGCAGTGAACAGGGATTCTCCTACAATGAGCAGTTCTTC
>TRBV10-3|TRBD2|TRBJ2-7|many
CAISGTAASGFSYEQYF
TGTGCCATCAGCGGAACTGCCGCTAGCGGGTTCTCCTACGAGCAGTACTTC
>TRBV29-1|.|TRBJ1-2|few
CSVPDSFNYGYTF
TGCAGCGTCCCCGACAGTTTTAACTATGGCTACACCTTC
>TRBV4-1|.|TRBJ2-6|few
CASSQDWPLRANVLTF
TGCGCCAGCAGCCAAGACTGGCCTCTGAGGGCCAACGTCCTGACTTTC
>TRBV7-2|TRBD2|TRBJ2-1|.
CASSAKGLNNEQFF
TGTGCCAGCAGCGCCAAGGGACTAAACAATGAGCAGTTCTTC